This entry features one TCR beta chain sequence. In the original processing: The assay estimated nucleated cells by amplifying reference gene primers. Some clones are missing from TCRdb's copy, which holds only in-frame ones; the method was immunoSEQ multiplex PCR. D and trimming come from the DNA, and the V and J calls and clone size come from that table. The table includes around 31,000 clones, around 91% detected once. This sample was included in a study of blood T cell repertoires in COVID-19. Study summary: Specimens from acute and convalescent COVID-19 originated in the United States, Italy and Spain.

The CDR3 is 13 residues long. Germline V gene sequence: CDR1 SGHTA, CDR2 FQGNSA. V lost 1 base to trimming and J lost 4 bases, with 5 bases between them. The receptor's source is a man at least 80 years old with acute or convalescent COVID-19. The chain uses TRBV7-2 and TRBJ1-5; tentatively, D is TRBD1 (5 bases). Sequencing was carried out using peripheral blood. The CDR3 region is CASSLGQNQPQHF. DNA for the CDR3: TGTGCCAGCAGCTTAGGACAGAATCAGCCCCAGCATTTT.